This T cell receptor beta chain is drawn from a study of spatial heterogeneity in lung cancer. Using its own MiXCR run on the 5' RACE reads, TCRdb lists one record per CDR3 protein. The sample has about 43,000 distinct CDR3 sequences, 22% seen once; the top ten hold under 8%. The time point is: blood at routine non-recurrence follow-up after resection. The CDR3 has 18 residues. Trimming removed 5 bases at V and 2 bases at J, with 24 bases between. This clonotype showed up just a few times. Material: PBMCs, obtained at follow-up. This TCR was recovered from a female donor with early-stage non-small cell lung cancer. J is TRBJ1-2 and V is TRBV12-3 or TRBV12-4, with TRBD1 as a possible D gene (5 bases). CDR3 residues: CASSPGTEHLSGNYGYTF. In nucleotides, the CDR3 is TGTGCCAGCAGTCCCGGGACGGAGCACCTATCTGGAAACTATGGCTACACCTTC.